The clone carrying this TCR beta chain was picked up one time. V lost 7 bases, J lost 2 bases, and 11 bases lay in between. Germline CDR1 SQVTM, CDR2 ANQGSEA. The CDR3 is 12 residues long. Assay: immunoSEQ multiplex PCR; the TCRdb copy retains only in-frame clones and omits some. The data hold some 87,000 clones, with about 95% observed a single time. This sample was included in a study of cytomegalovirus exposure and HLA in healthy donors. This clonotype was sampled from a woman aged 18 to 35 in good health and CMV-seronegative. Material: PBMCs. This chain links TRBV29-1 with TRBJ2-5; a possible D gene is TRBD2 (5 bases). CDR3 in amino acids: CSASDWQETQYF. In nucleotides, the CDR3 is TGCAGCGCTTCGGACTGGCAAGAGACCCAGTACTTC.